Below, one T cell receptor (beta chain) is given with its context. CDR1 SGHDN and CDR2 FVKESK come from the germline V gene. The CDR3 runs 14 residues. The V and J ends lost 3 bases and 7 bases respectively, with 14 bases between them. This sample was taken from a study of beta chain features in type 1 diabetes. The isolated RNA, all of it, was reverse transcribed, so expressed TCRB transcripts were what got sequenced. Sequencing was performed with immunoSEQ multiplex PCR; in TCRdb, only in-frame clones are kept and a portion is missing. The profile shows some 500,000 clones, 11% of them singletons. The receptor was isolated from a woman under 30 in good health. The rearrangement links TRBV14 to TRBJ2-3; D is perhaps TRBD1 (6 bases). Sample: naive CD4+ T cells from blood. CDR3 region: CASSQGHVINTQYF. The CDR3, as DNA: TGTGCCAGCAGCCAGGGACACGTGATAAATACGCAGTATTTT.